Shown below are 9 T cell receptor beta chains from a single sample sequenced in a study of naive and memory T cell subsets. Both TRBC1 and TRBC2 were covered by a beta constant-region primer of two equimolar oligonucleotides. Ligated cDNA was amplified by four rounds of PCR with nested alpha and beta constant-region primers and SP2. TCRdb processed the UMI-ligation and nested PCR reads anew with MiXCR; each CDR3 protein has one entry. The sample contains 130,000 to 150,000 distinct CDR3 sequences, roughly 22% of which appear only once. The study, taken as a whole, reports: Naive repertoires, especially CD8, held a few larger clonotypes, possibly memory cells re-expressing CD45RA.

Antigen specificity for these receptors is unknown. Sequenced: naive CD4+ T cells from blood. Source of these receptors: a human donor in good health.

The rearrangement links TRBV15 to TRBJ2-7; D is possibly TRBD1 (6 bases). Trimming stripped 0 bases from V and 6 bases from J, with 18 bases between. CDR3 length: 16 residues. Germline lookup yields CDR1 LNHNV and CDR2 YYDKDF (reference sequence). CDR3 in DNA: TGTGCCACCAGCAGAGATCTAACAGGGCATGTTGGCGAGCAGTACTTC. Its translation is CATSRDLTGHVGEQYF.

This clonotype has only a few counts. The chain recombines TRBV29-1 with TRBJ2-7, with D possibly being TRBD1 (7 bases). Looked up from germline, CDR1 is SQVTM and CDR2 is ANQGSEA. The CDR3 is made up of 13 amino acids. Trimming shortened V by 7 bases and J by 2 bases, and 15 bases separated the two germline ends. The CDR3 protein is CSARGDTTYEQYF. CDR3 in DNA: TGCAGCGCCAGGGGGGACACCACCTACGAGCAGTACTTC.

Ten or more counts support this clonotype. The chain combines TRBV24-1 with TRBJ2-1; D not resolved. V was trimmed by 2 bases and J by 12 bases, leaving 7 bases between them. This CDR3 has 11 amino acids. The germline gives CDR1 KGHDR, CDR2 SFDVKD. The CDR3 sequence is CATSDSRVQFF. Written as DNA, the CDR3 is TGTGCCACCAGTGATTCTAGGGTGCAGTTCTTC.

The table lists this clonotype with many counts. The CDR3: CASSPPRLAETYEQYF. In DNA form, the CDR3 reads TGTGCCAGCAGTCCACCCCGACTAGCGGAAACCTACGAGCAGTACTTC. The V and J genes are TRBV28 and TRBJ2-7, with 9 bases identical to TRBD2. The CDR3 consists of 16 residues. Germline CDR1 MDHEN, CDR2 SYDVKM. Losses at the gene ends were 5 bases for V and 2 bases for J; bases not matched to a gene: 10.

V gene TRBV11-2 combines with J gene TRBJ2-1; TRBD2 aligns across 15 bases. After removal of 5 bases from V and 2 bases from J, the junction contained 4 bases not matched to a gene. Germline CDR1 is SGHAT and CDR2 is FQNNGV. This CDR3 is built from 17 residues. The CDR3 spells CASSLGLAGGPYNEQFF. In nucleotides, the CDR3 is TGTGCCAGCAGCCTGGGACTAGCGGGAGGACCCTACAATGAGCAGTTCTTC.

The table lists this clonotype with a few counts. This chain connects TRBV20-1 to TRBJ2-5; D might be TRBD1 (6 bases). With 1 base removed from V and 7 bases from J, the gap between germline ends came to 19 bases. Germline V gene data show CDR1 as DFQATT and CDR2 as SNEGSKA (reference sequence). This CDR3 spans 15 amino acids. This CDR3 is CSARVSLDSSGTQYF. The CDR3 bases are TGCAGTGCTAGAGTGTCCCTGGACAGTTCGGGGACCCAGTACTTC.

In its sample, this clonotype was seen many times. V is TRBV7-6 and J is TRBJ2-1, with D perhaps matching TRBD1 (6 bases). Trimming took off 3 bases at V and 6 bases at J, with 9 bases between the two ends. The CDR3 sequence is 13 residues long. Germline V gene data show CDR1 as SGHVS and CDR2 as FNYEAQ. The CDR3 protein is CASSLRGSNEQFF. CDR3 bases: TGTGCCAGCAGCTTGAGGGGGTCCAATGAGCAGTTCTTC.

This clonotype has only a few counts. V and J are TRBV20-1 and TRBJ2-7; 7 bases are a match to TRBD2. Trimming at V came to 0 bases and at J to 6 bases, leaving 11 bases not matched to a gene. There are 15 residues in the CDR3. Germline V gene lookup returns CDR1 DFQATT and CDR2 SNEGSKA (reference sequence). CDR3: CSARDLRDYLFEQYF. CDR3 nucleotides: TGCAGTGCTAGAGATCTACGGGACTACCTATTCGAGCAGTACTTC.

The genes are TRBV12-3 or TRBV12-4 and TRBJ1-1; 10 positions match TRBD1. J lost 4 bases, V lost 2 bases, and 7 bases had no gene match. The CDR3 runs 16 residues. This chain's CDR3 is CASSLRDRGIGTEAFF. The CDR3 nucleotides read TGTGCCAGCAGTTTACGGGACAGGGGAATCGGCACTGAAGCTTTCTTT.